Listed below are T cell receptor beta chains from one sample, sequenced in a study of shared clonotypes between healthy human individuals. Generated by immunoSEQ multiplex PCR, the TCRdb table keeps only in-frame clones and is missing some. The sample includes more than 2 million clones, around 95% of them seen just once. Sequenced material: naive CD4+ T cells sorted from blood. Source of these receptors: a man in his late teens or twenties in good health. Both conserved end residues are part of each CDR3. The order of the fields is CDR3 length, D gene, J gene, V gene, clone size, CDR3 protein, CDR3 DNA. The D gene is left open where the match is weak. Clone size is not always given. Where it is, it says once, few, many or a class for expanded clones.

CDR3 length: 17
D gene: -
J gene: TRBJ1-5
V gene: TRBV21-1
clone size: -
CDR3 protein: CASSNPTWERCNQPQHF
CDR3 DNA: TGTGCCAGCAGCAATCCAACCTGGGAGCGTTGCAATCAGCCCCAGCATTTT

CDR3 length: 14
D gene: -
J gene: TRBJ2-7
V gene: TRBV5-1
clone size: once
CDR3 protein: CASRLGLDRTEQYF
CDR3 DNA: TGCGCCAGCAGACTTGGACTGGATCGAACGGAGCAGTACTTC

CDR3 length: 15
D gene: -
J gene: TRBJ2-3
V gene: TRBV11-2
clone size: -
CDR3 protein: CASSSQGPKTDTQYF
CDR3 DNA: TGTGCCAGCAGCTCCCAGGGTCCCAAGACAGATACGCAGTATTTT

CDR3 length: 15
D gene: TRBD1
J gene: TRBJ2-7
V gene: TRBV10-2
clone size: -
CDR3 protein: CASRVRQGDTYEQYF
CDR3 DNA: TGCGCCAGCAGGGTACGACAGGGGGACACCTACGAGCAGTACTTC

CDR3 length: 16
D gene: -
J gene: TRBJ2-1
V gene: TRBV5-1
clone size: -
CDR3 protein: CASSLGGTSSYNEQFF
CDR3 DNA: TGCGCCAGCAGCTTGGGAGGTACTTCCTCCTACAATGAGCAGTTCTTC

CDR3 length: 16
D gene: -
J gene: TRBJ2-7
V gene: TRBV6-5
clone size: once
CDR3 protein: CASSYSGTASSYEQYF
CDR3 DNA: TGTGCCAGCAGTTACTCGGGGACTGCAAGCTCCTACGAGCAGTACTTC

CDR3 length: 15
D gene: -
J gene: TRBJ2-3
V gene: TRBV5-1
clone size: -
CDR3 protein: CASSLDGLRADTQYF
CDR3 DNA: TGCGCCAGCAGCTTGGATGGACTGAGGGCAGATACGCAGTATTTT

CDR3 length: 16
D gene: TRBD1
J gene: TRBJ2-4
V gene: TRBV4-1
clone size: -
CDR3 protein: CASSQGMRDRGNIQYF
CDR3 DNA: TGCGCCAGCAGCCAAGGTATGCGGGACAGGGGAAACATTCAGTACTTC

CDR3 length: 13
D gene: -
J gene: TRBJ1-5
V gene: TRBV15
clone size: -
CDR3 protein: CATSRGSGQPQHF
CDR3 DNA: TGTGCCACCAGCAGAGGGTCGGGTCAGCCCCAGCATTTT

CDR3 length: 14
D gene: -
J gene: TRBJ1-4
V gene: TRBV15
clone size: -
CDR3 protein: CATSRDRGYEKLFF
CDR3 DNA: TGTGCCACCAGCAGAGATAGGGGGTATGAAAAACTGTTTTTT

CDR3 length: 13
D gene: -
J gene: TRBJ2-7
V gene: TRBV18
clone size: -
CDR3 protein: CASSPGQFYEQYF
CDR3 DNA: TGTGCCAGCTCACCCGGACAGTTCTACGAGCAGTACTTC

CDR3 length: 15
D gene: TRBD1
J gene: TRBJ2-7
V gene: TRBV11-3
clone size: -
CDR3 protein: CASSSRTGGLDEQYF
CDR3 DNA: TGTGCCAGCAGCTCCCGGACAGGGGGCTTAGACGAGCAGTACTTC

CDR3 length: 15
D gene: TRBD1
J gene: TRBJ1-2
V gene: TRBV5-1
clone size: -
CDR3 protein: CASSFGQGGNYGYTF
CDR3 DNA: TGCGCCAGCAGCTTCGGACAGGGGGGAAACTATGGCTACACCTTC

CDR3 length: 13
D gene: -
J gene: TRBJ1-1
V gene: TRBV7-2
clone size: -
CDR3 protein: CASNEGLNTEAFF
CDR3 DNA: TGTGCCAGCAATGAGGGCTTGAACACTGAAGCTTTCTTT

CDR3 length: 14
D gene: TRBD2
J gene: TRBJ2-4
V gene: TRBV5-1
clone size: -
CDR3 protein: CASSPLAGENIQYF
CDR3 DNA: TGCGCCAGCAGCCCCCTAGCGGGGGAAAACATTCAGTACTTC

CDR3 length: 14
D gene: -
J gene: TRBJ1-1
V gene: TRBV6-5
clone size: once
CDR3 protein: CASSPPAQNTEAFF
CDR3 DNA: TGTGCCAGCAGCCCCCCAGCCCAGAACACTGAAGCTTTCTTT

CDR3 length: 15
D gene: TRBD1
J gene: TRBJ2-1
V gene: TRBV5-4
clone size: -
CDR3 protein: CASSGDRGRYNEQFF
CDR3 DNA: TGTGCCAGCAGCGGAGACAGGGGGCGTTACAATGAGCAGTTCTTC

CDR3 length: 13
D gene: TRBD1
J gene: TRBJ2-1
V gene: TRBV27
clone size: -
CDR3 protein: CASSEGEGGGQFF
CDR3 DNA: TGTGCCAGCTCTGAAGGGGAAGGGGGCGGTCAGTTCTTC

CDR3 length: 10
D gene: TRBD2
J gene: TRBJ2-7
V gene: TRBV20-1
clone size: -
CDR3 protein: CSASGREQYF
CDR3 DNA: TGCAGTGCTAGCGGGAGGGAGCAGTACTTC

CDR3 length: 15
D gene: -
J gene: TRBJ2-2
V gene: TRBV7-7
clone size: -
CDR3 protein: CASSLVLSSSGELFF
CDR3 DNA: TGTGCTAGCAGCTTAGTCCTCTCCTCGAGCGGGGAGCTGTTTTTT

CDR3 length: 12
D gene: -
J gene: TRBJ2-1
V gene: TRBV6-6
clone size: once
CDR3 protein: CASSLTYNEQFF
CDR3 DNA: TGTGCCAGCAGCCTAACTTACAATGAGCAGTTCTTC

CDR3 length: 16
D gene: TRBD1
J gene: TRBJ2-7
V gene: TRBV29-1
clone size: -
CDR3 protein: CSVAKGRDRGIYEQYF
CDR3 DNA: TGCAGCGTTGCGAAGGGTCGGGACAGGGGAATCTACGAGCAGTACTTC

CDR3 length: 17
D gene: TRBD2
J gene: TRBJ2-2
V gene: TRBV7-2
clone size: -
CDR3 protein: CASSLLAGGSNTGELFF
CDR3 DNA: TGTGCCAGCAGTCTTCTCGCGGGAGGTTCGAACACCGGGGAGCTGTTTTTT

CDR3 length: 14
D gene: -
J gene: TRBJ1-1
V gene: TRBV30
clone size: -
CDR3 protein: CAWSVHLMNTEAFF
CDR3 DNA: TGTGCCTGGAGTGTACACCTCATGAACACTGAAGCTTTCTTT

CDR3 length: 15
D gene: -
J gene: TRBJ1-1
V gene: TRBV6-5
clone size: -
CDR3 protein: CASSYSGIPNTEAFF
CDR3 DNA: TGTGCCAGCAGTTACTCCGGAATTCCGAACACTGAAGCTTTCTTT

CDR3 length: 18
D gene: TRBD2
J gene: TRBJ2-3
V gene: TRBV5-6
clone size: -
CDR3 protein: CASSLRLAGAFSTDTQYF
CDR3 DNA: TGTGCCAGCAGCCTGCGGCTAGCGGGAGCCTTTAGCACAGATACGCAGTATTTT

CDR3 length: 15
D gene: -
J gene: TRBJ2-1
V gene: TRBV19
clone size: -
CDR3 protein: CASSYVIGEYNEQFF
CDR3 DNA: TGTGCCAGTAGTTACGTGATTGGGGAATACAATGAGCAGTTCTTC

CDR3 length: 13
D gene: -
J gene: TRBJ2-5
V gene: TRBV18
clone size: few
CDR3 protein: CASSPGSQETQYF
CDR3 DNA: TGTGCCAGCTCACCCGGCAGCCAAGAGACCCAGTACTTC

CDR3 length: 16
D gene: TRBD1
J gene: TRBJ2-5
V gene: TRBV14
clone size: -
CDR3 protein: CASSQDSGQVIDTQYF
CDR3 DNA: TGTGCCAGCAGCCAAGATTCGGGACAGGTCATTGACACCCAGTACTTC

CDR3 length: 15
D gene: -
J gene: TRBJ2-7
V gene: TRBV4-3
clone size: -
CDR3 protein: CASSQETGSSYEQYF
CDR3 DNA: TGCGCCAGCAGCCAAGAGACCGGGAGCTCCTACGAGCAGTACTTC

CDR3 length: 15
D gene: -
J gene: TRBJ1-6
V gene: TRBV15
clone size: -
CDR3 protein: CATSRESSYNSPLHF
CDR3 DNA: TGTGCCACCAGCAGAGAGAGCTCCTATAATTCACCCCTCCACTTT

CDR3 length: 14
D gene: -
J gene: TRBJ1-6
V gene: TRBV14
clone size: -
CDR3 protein: CASSQDLRSPPLHF
CDR3 DNA: TGTGCCAGCAGCCAAGATCTACGGTCACCACCCCTCCACTTT

CDR3 length: 14
D gene: TRBD1
J gene: TRBJ2-5
V gene: TRBV6-1
clone size: -
CDR3 protein: CASSVGQGGETQYF
CDR3 DNA: TGTGCCAGCAGTGTGGGACAGGGGGGTGAGACCCAGTACTTC

CDR3 length: 15
D gene: TRBD1
J gene: TRBJ1-1
V gene: TRBV18
clone size: -
CDR3 protein: CASSPPGQGNLEAFF
CDR3 DNA: TGTGCCAGCTCACCCCCGGGACAGGGGAACCTTGAAGCTTTCTTT

CDR3 length: 14
D gene: TRBD1
J gene: TRBJ1-2
V gene: TRBV7-9
clone size: -
CDR3 protein: CASSLGTGEYGYTF
CDR3 DNA: TGTGCCAGCAGCTTAGGGACAGGGGAATATGGCTACACCTTC

CDR3 length: 16
D gene: TRBD1
J gene: TRBJ2-7
V gene: TRBV10-1
clone size: -
CDR3 protein: CASSDSTQGSAYEQYF
CDR3 DNA: TGCGCCAGCAGTGATTCGACACAGGGGTCAGCCTACGAGCAGTACTTC

CDR3 length: 15
D gene: -
J gene: TRBJ2-7
V gene: TRBV10-3
clone size: -
CDR3 protein: CAISESALAAYEQYF
CDR3 DNA: TGTGCCATCAGTGAGTCGGCCCTAGCCGCCTACGAGCAGTACTTC

CDR3 length: 15
D gene: TRBD2
J gene: TRBJ2-3
V gene: TRBV28
clone size: -
CDR3 protein: CASSLGASGPDTQYF
CDR3 DNA: TGTGCCAGCAGTTTGGGCGCTAGCGGGCCAGATACGCAGTATTTT

CDR3 length: 13
D gene: -
J gene: TRBJ1-2
V gene: TRBV5-6
clone size: -
CDR3 protein: CASSRGNRDGYTF
CDR3 DNA: TGTGCCAGCAGCCGCGGGAACAGGGACGGCTACACCTTC

CDR3 length: 14
D gene: -
J gene: TRBJ1-2
V gene: TRBV6-1
clone size: -
CDR3 protein: CASSEADRPPGYTF
CDR3 DNA: TGTGCCAGCAGTGAGGCGGACAGACCACCTGGCTACACCTTC

CDR3 length: 12
D gene: TRBD1
J gene: TRBJ2-7
V gene: TRBV2
clone size: -
CDR3 protein: CARGTGAYEQYF
CDR3 DNA: TGTGCCAGGGGGACAGGCGCCTACGAGCAGTACTTC

CDR3 length: 15
D gene: TRBD2
J gene: TRBJ2-7
V gene: TRBV11-2
clone size: -
CDR3 protein: CASSLGTSGFYEQYF
CDR3 DNA: TGTGCCAGCAGCTTAGGGACTAGCGGGTTCTACGAGCAGTACTTC

CDR3 length: 15
D gene: TRBD2
J gene: TRBJ2-3
V gene: TRBV10-3
clone size: -
CDR3 protein: CAISGTSAKEDTQYF
CDR3 DNA: TGTGCCATCAGTGGCACTAGCGCGAAGGAAGATACGCAGTATTTT

CDR3 length: 14
D gene: -
J gene: TRBJ2-5
V gene: TRBV11-3
clone size: -
CDR3 protein: CASSFSAAEKTQYF
CDR3 DNA: TGTGCCAGCAGCTTCTCTGCAGCGGAAAAGACCCAGTACTTC

CDR3 length: 19
D gene: -
J gene: TRBJ1-2
V gene: TRBV18
clone size: -
CDR3 protein: CASSLQSVAETMTNYGYTF
CDR3 DNA: TGTGCCAGCTCACTTCAATCGGTCGCAGAGACAATGACTAACTATGGCTACACCTTC

CDR3 length: 16
D gene: TRBD2
J gene: TRBJ2-3
V gene: TRBV10-1
clone size: -
CDR3 protein: CASHSGTSGRGDTQYF
CDR3 DNA: TGCGCCAGCCACAGCGGGACTAGCGGGAGAGGAGATACGCAGTATTTT

CDR3 length: 13
D gene: -
J gene: TRBJ1-6
V gene: TRBV6-5
clone size: -
CDR3 protein: CASSWADNSPLHF
CDR3 DNA: TGTGCCAGCAGTTGGGCCGATAATTCACCCCTCCACTTT

CDR3 length: 15
D gene: TRBD1
J gene: TRBJ2-1
V gene: TRBV28
clone size: -
CDR3 protein: CASSRTGLGNNEQFF
CDR3 DNA: TGTGCCAGCAGCCGGACAGGGTTAGGTAACAATGAGCAGTTCTTC

CDR3 length: 15
D gene: TRBD2
J gene: TRBJ2-7
V gene: TRBV6-6
clone size: -
CDR3 protein: CASSSGGVAGYEQYF
CDR3 DNA: TGTGCCAGCAGTTCGGGGGGGGTGGCCGGCTACGAGCAGTACTTC

CDR3 length: 16
D gene: -
J gene: TRBJ2-2
V gene: TRBV9
clone size: -
CDR3 protein: CASSVAGARYTGELFF
CDR3 DNA: TGTGCCAGCAGCGTAGCAGGGGCTCGATACACCGGGGAGCTGTTTTTT

CDR3 length: 15
D gene: TRBD1
J gene: TRBJ1-5
V gene: TRBV4-1
clone size: -
CDR3 protein: CASSLRGLSNQPQHF
CDR3 DNA: TGCGCCAGCAGCCTCAGGGGGCTTAGCAATCAGCCCCAGCATTTT

CDR3 length: 13
D gene: -
J gene: TRBJ2-6
V gene: TRBV13
clone size: -
CDR3 protein: CASVQIGANVLTF
CDR3 DNA: TGTGCCAGCGTTCAGATTGGGGCCAACGTCCTGACTTTC